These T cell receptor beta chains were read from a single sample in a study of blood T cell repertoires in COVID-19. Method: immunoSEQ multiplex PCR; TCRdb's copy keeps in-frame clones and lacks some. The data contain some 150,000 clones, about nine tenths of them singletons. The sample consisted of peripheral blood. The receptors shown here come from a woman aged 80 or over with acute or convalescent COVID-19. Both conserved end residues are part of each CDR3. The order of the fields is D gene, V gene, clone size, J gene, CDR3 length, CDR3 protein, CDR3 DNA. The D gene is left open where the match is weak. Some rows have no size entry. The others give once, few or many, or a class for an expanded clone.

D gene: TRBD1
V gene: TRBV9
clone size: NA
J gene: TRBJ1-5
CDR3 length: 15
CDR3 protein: CASSGNTGENQPQHF
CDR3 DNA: TGTGCCAGCAGCGGGAACACAGGGGAAAACCAGCCCCAGCATTTT

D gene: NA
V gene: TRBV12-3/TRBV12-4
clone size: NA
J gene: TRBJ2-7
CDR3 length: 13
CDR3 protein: CASRQTLNYEQYF
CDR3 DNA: TGTGCCAGCAGACAGACCCTGAACTACGAGCAGTACTTC

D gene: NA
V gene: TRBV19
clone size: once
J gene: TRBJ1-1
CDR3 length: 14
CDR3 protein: CASRRDLGNTEAFF
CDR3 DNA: TGTGCCAGTAGGAGGGATTTAGGGAACACTGAAGCTTTCTTT

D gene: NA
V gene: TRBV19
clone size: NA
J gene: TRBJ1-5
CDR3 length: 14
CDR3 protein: CASSILGASQPQHF
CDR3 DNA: TGTGCCAGTAGTATTCTAGGGGCGTCTCAGCCCCAGCATTTT

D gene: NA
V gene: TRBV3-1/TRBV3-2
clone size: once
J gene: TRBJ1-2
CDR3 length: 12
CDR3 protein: CASTLRAYGYTF
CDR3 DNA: TGTGCCAGCACCCTCAGGGCTTATGGCTACACCTTC

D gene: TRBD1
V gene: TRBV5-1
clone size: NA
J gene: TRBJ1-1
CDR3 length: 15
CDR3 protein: CASSLRQGANTEAFF
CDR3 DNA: TGCGCCAGCAGCTTGAGACAGGGGGCAAACACTGAAGCTTTCTTT

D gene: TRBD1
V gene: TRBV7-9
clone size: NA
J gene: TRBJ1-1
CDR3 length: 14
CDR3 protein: CASSVDRGRTEAFF
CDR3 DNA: TGTGCCAGCAGCGTGGACAGGGGGCGAACTGAAGCTTTCTTT

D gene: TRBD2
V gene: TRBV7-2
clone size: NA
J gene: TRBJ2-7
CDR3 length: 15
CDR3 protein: CASSLEGGGYYEQYF
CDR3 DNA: TGTGCCAGCAGCTTAGAAGGCGGGGGGTACTACGAGCAGTACTTC

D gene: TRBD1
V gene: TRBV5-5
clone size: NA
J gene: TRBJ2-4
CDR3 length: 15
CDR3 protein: CASSGAGTGRNIQYF
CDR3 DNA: TGTGCCAGCAGTGGGGCGGGGACAGGGAGAAACATTCAGTACTTC

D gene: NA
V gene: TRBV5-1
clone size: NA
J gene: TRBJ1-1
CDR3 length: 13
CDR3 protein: CASSLADYTEAFF
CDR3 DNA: TGCGCCAGCAGCTTGGCGGACTACACTGAAGCTTTCTTT